Sequencing of this TCR beta chain was carried out in a study of tumor and adjacent non-tumor tissue in lung cancer. This CDR3 is 14 amino acids long. The germline CDR1 and CDR2 sequences are MNHEY and SVGAGI. TCRbeta libraries were built with three rounds of nested PCR, modified from ARM-PCR. Using its own MiXCR run on the multiplex PCR reads, TCRdb lists one record per CDR3 protein. This repertoire shows 60,000 to 100,000 distinct CDR3 sequences, over 65% found once; its top ten account for around two fifths. This clonotype showed up many times. The junction departs from germline at one end; a sequencing error may be responsible. No cell sorting was done before RNA was extracted from the tissue. This non-tumor lung sample came from over 3 cm beyond the tumor edge.

This receptor was identified in a man in his 70s with non-small cell lung cancer. The rearrangement joins TRBV6-5 to TRBJ2-7; TRBD1 matches at 8 bases. Source material: distant non-tumor lung tissue. DNA of the CDR3: TGTGCCAGCAGTTACTCTAGCTCGGACAGGGAGCTGTACTTC. Translation gives CASSYSSSDRELYF.